The 20 T cell receptor beta chains presented below share a single source sample, sequenced in a study of T cell responses to AZD1222 COVID-19 vaccine. Profiled with immunoSEQ multiplex PCR; TCRdb holds only in-frame clones, not every one. Of roughly 150,000 clones in the sample, less than 95% were seen once. The sequenced sample was peripheral blood, obtained 28 days after the second AZD1222 dose. The receptor source for this set is an adult who received the AZD1222 COVID-19 vaccine.

The chain combines TRBV5-5 with TRBJ1-5; 10 bases map to TRBD1. J was trimmed by 4 bases and V by 4 bases; bases with no gene match: 5. Germline values: CDR1 SGHKS, CDR2 YYEKEE (reference sequence). The CDR3 runs 15 residues. CDR3 loop: CASSPGGQGNQPQHF. CDR3 DNA sequence: TGTGCCAGCAGCCCGGGGGGACAGGGGAATCAGCCCCAGCATTTT.

This clone appeared a single time. This rearrangement joins TRBV5-1 to TRBJ2-7, with 9 nucleotides matching TRBD2. V dropped 6 bases and J dropped 5; count of bases not matched to a gene: 12. The germline gives CDR1 SGHRS, CDR2 YFSETQ. The CDR3 runs 15 residues. This chain's CDR3 is CASTSRGGRGDEQYF. CDR3 in DNA: TGCGCCAGCACATCCCGTGGCGGGAGGGGTGACGAGCAGTACTTC. Full variable domain (remainder filled in from reference TRBV5-1 and TRBJ2-7): KAGVTQTPRYLIKTRGQQVTLSCSPISGHRSVSWYQQTPGQGLQFLFEYFSETQRNKGNFPGRFSGRQFSNSRSEMNVSTLELGDSALYLCASTSRGGRGDEQYFGPGTRLTVT.

The gene calls are TRBV25-1 and TRBJ1-2; D might be TRBD1 (5 bases). The CDR3 contains 16 residues. V lost 3 bases and J 4 bases, leaving 18 bases between the germline ends. Germline V gene lookup returns CDR1 MGHDK and CDR2 SYGVNS. The CDR3 DNA reads TGTGCCAGCAGTGATCAGGCGGGACGTCAGTCCTATGGCTACACCTTC. It codes for CASSDQAGRQSYGYTF.

This clone was counted once. V usage is TRBV7-9 and J usage is TRBJ2-7, with D hard to call. The CDR3 has 13 amino acids. The germline gives CDR1 SEHNR, CDR2 FQNEAQ (reference sequence). V was pared by 1 base and J by 2 bases, with 6 bases between. The CDR3 nucleotides are TGTGCCAGCAGCTTAGGGGCCCCCTACGAGCAGTACTTC. Protein: CASSLGAPYEQYF.

The chain joins TRBV7-2 to TRBJ2-1, with 11 nucleotides matching TRBD2. V lost 1 base, J lost 7 bases, and 9 bases stayed unmatched. The CDR3 has 17 residues. CDR1 and CDR2 (germline): SGHTA, FQGNSA. The CDR3 nucleotides read TGTGCCAGCAGCTTAGTGTCCCTAGCGGGGGGACAAAATGAGCAGTTCTTC. Translation gives CASSLVSLAGGQNEQFF.

V and J are TRBV19 and TRBJ1-2, with D perhaps TRBD1 (5 bases). Germline CDR1 reads LNHDA; CDR2 reads SQIVND (reference sequence). The ends were cut back, 9 bases at V and 5 bases at J, with 19 bases in the middle. This CDR3 is 14 amino acids long. The CDR3 loop is CASFNRQGPYGYTF. CDR3 coding DNA: TGTGCCAGCTTCAATCGGCAGGGTCCGTATGGCTACACCTTC. The full variable domain, its missing parts supplied by reference TRBV19 and TRBJ1-2, is DGGITQSPKYLFRKEGQNVTLSCEQNLNHDAMYWYRQDPGQGLRLIYYSQIVNDFQKGDIAEGYSVSREKKESFPLTVTSAQKNPTAFYLCASFNRQGPYGYTFGSGTRLTVV.

V usage is TRBV11-2 and J usage is TRBJ2-5; D is uncertain. The ends were cut back, 1 base at V and 2 bases at J, with 5 bases in the middle. The CDR3 extends over 13 amino acids. Per the germline V gene, CDR1 is SGHAT and CDR2 is FQNNGV. Written as DNA, the CDR3 is TGTGCCAGCAGCTTAGCCATACAAGAGACCCAGTACTTC. As protein: CASSLAIQETQYF.

The chain employs TRBV27 and TRBJ1-1; the match to TRBD1 covers 11 bases. Germline loops: CDR1 MNHEY, CDR2 SMNVEV (reference sequence). The J segment lost 11 bases and the V segment lost 3 bases, leaving 11 bases of the junction unmatched. This CDR3 is built from 15 residues. This CDR3 is CASSLTGQGAGRAFF. The CDR3 DNA is TGTGCCAGCAGTTTGACCGGACAGGGGGCAGGGAGGGCTTTCTTT.

The J gene is TRBJ1-3, the V gene TRBV19, with 11 bases that match TRBD1. The CDR3 spans 16 residues. Germline-derived CDR1 and CDR2 are LNHDA and SQIVND (reference sequence). J gave up 3 bases and V 4 bases, and 5 bases lay outside the gene matches. The CDR3 spells CASSTGQGAGGNTIYF. CDR3 coding DNA: TGTGCCAGTAGTACCGGACAGGGGGCAGGTGGAAACACCATATATTTT.

The chain couples TRBV10-1 to TRBJ1-5; the D gene is possibly TRBD1 (5 bases). CDR3 length equals 13 residues. Trimming shortened V by 5 bases and J by 5 bases, and 10 bases separated the two germline ends. The germline V gene has CDR1 WNHNN and CDR2 SYGVQD (reference sequence). CDR3 amino acids: CASSLGGYQPQHF. The CDR3 DNA reads TGCGCCAGCAGTTTGGGGGGGTATCAGCCCCAGCATTTT.

This chain connects TRBV3-1 (or the pseudogene TRBV3-2) to TRBJ2-2; no clear D. The CDR3 has 18 amino acids. The germline V gene encodes CDR1 LGHDT and CDR2 YNNKEL (reference sequence). Trimming left V 4 bases short and J 2 bases short, with 20 bases between. The CDR3 loop reads CASSRGPRTNLNTGELFF. CDR3 coding DNA: TGTGCCAGCAGCCGCGGCCCCAGGACCAACTTAAACACCGGGGAGCTGTTTTTT.

The chain employs TRBV5-1 and TRBJ2-1; D possibly corresponds to TRBD2 (5 bases). V was cut by 1 base and J by 7 bases, with 6 bases left in between. CDR3 length: 12 residues. Germline-derived CDR1 and CDR2 are SGHRS and YFSETQ. DNA for the CDR3: TGCGCCAGCAGCTTGTCGGGGAATGAGCAGTTCTTC. Its protein product is CASSLSGNEQFF.

The rearrangement joins TRBV10-3 to TRBJ2-5, with D uncertain. Germline lookup yields CDR1 ENHRY and CDR2 SYGVKD. Trimming left V 3 bases short and J 4 bases short, with 9 bases between. The CDR3 has 13 amino acids. The CDR3 region is CAISDNGGETQYF. The DNA of the CDR3 is TGTGCCATCAGTGATAACGGTGGAGAGACCCAGTACTTC.

V is TRBV30 and J is TRBJ2-7; either TRBD1 or TRBD2 may supply D (5 bases each). The CDR3 has 15 residues. Trimming pared 3 bases from V and 2 bases from J, leaving 17 bases between. Per the germline V gene, CDR1 is GTSNPN and CDR2 is SVGIG (reference sequence). The CDR3 is CAWRYMGTDPYEQYF. CDR3 DNA: TGTGCCTGGAGATATATGGGGACCGACCCCTACGAGCAGTACTTC.

The rearrangement joins TRBV11-1 to TRBJ2-5, with D tentatively TRBD2 (6 bases). The germline CDR1 and CDR2 sequences are SGHAT and FQDESV (reference sequence). V dropped 6 bases and J dropped 3 bases, with 11 bases sitting between them. The CDR3 sequence is 13 residues long. The CDR3 nucleotides read TGTGCCAGCAGGCAAACGGGAGAAGAGACCCAGTACTTC. Protein product: CASRQTGEETQYF.

In nucleotides, the CDR3 is TGTGCCTGGAGTACCCAGGGGGCGCGCGGCACTGAAGCTTTCTTT. Its protein is CAWSTQGARGTEAFF. The J gene is TRBJ1-1, the V gene TRBV30; 8 bases are shared with TRBD1. This CDR3 region has 15 residues. J gave up 4 bases and V 2 bases, and 9 bases lay outside the gene matches. Per the germline V gene, CDR1 is GTSNPN and CDR2 is SVGIG (reference sequence).

The chain employs TRBV5-1 and TRBJ1-2, with 10 bases that match TRBD1. Per germline, CDR1 SGHRS and CDR2 YFSETQ. The CDR3 runs to 18 residues. With 4 bases clipped from V and 8 bases from J, the junction kept 20 bases outside the gene matches. CDR3 loop: CASSPSRDRGSPPEGYTF. The CDR3 DNA reads TGCGCCAGCAGCCCGTCCCGGGACAGGGGTTCCCCCCCGGAAGGCTACACCTTC.

V usage is TRBV10-3 and J usage is TRBJ1-2, with TRBD1 matching over 8 bases. Germline V gives CDR1 ENHRY, CDR2 SYGVKD. The CDR3 contains 15 residues. V lost 2 bases, J lost 6 bases, and 8 bases stayed unmatched. The CDR3, as DNA: TGTGCCATCAGTGAGAGGGAGACAGGGGTAGATGGCTACACCTTC. Translating gives CAISERETGVDGYTF.

This chain joins TRBV7-2 and TRBJ2-3; 10 nucleotides line up with TRBD2. The CDR3 covers 15 residues. Losses at the gene ends were 4 bases for V and 0 bases for J; bases not matched to a gene: 1. Germline CDR1 reads SGHTA; CDR2 reads FQGNSA. CDR3 sequence (DNA): TGTGCCAGCAGCTGGGGACTAGCGAGCACAGATACGCAGTATTTT. Translated: CASSWGLASTDTQYF.

The chain uses TRBV18 and TRBJ2-2; 11 bases map to TRBD1. Germline V gene data show CDR1 as KGHSH and CDR2 as LQKENI. V lost 1 base and J lost 4; bases outside the gene matches: 2. The CDR3 sequence is 16 residues long. The CDR3 here is CASSPRTGGGTGELFF. CDR3 nucleotides: TGTGCCAGCTCACCACGGACAGGGGGCGGCACCGGGGAGCTGTTTTTT.